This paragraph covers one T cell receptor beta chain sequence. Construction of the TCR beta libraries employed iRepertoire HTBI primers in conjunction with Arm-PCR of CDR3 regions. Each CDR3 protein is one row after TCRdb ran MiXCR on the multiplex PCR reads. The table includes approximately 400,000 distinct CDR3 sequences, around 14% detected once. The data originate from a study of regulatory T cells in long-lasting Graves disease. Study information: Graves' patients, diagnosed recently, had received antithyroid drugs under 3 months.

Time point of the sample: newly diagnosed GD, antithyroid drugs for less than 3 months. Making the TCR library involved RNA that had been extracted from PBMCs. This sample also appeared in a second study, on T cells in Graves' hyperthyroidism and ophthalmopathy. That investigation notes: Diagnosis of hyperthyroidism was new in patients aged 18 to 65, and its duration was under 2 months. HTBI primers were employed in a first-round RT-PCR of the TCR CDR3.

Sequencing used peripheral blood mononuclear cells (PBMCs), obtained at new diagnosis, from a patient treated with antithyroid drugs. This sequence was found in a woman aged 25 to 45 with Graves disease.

The CDR3 here is CASSPRLASYSYNEQFF. The CDR3 nucleotides read TGTGCCAGCAGCCCGCGACTAGCCTCCTATTCCTACAATGAGCAGTTCTTC. The genes are TRBV5-4 and TRBJ2-1; 7 bases match TRBD2. The CDR3 contains 17 residues. Germline CDR1 is SGHNT and CDR2 is YYREEE (reference sequence). With V trimmed by 4 bases and J by 1 base, 11 bases remained unmatched.